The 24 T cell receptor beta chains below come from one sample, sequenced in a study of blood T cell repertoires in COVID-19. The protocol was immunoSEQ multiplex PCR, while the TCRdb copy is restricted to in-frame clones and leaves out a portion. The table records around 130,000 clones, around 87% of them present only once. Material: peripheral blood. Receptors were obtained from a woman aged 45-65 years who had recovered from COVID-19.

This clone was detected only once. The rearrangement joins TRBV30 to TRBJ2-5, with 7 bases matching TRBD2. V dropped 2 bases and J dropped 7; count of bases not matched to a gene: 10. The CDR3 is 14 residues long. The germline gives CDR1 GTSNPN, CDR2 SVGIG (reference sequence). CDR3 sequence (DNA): TGTGCCTGGAGTCCGGGACTAATTAGCGGGACCCAGTACTTC. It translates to CAWSPGLISGTQYF.

The CDR3 sequence is CASSSPGQENYGYTF. The CDR3 DNA reads as TGCGCCAGCAGCTCACCTGGACAGGAGAACTATGGCTACACCTTC. The chain employs TRBV5-1 and TRBJ1-2; 7 bases line up with TRBD1. Germline lookup yields CDR1 SGHRS and CDR2 YFSETQ. V shed 3 bases, J shed 2 bases, and the junction held 7 bases outside the gene matches. CDR3 size: 15 residues.

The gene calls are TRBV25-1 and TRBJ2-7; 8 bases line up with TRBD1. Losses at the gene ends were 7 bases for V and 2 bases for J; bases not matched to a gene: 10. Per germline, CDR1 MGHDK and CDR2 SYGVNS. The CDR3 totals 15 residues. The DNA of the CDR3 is TGTGCCAGCACCCCGGGGACAGGCCAACCCTACGAGCAGTACTTC. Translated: CASTPGTGQPYEQYF.

As DNA, the CDR3 is TGTGCCAGCAGTGCATGGACTCAGGGGGATGAGCAGTTCTTC. Amino acid sequence: CASSAWTQGDEQFF. This chain connects TRBV27 to TRBJ2-1, with 7 bases matching TRBD1. V lost 5 bases, J lost 8 bases, and 9 bases stayed unmatched. The CDR3 has 14 amino acids. Germline V gene lookup returns CDR1 MNHEY and CDR2 SMNVEV (reference sequence).

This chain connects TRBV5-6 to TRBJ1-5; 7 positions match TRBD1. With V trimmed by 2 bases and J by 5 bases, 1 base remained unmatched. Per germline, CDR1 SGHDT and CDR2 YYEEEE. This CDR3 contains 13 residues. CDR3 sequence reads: CASSFQGDQPQHF. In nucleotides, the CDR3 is TGTGCCAGCAGCTTCCAGGGGGATCAGCCCCAGCATTTT.

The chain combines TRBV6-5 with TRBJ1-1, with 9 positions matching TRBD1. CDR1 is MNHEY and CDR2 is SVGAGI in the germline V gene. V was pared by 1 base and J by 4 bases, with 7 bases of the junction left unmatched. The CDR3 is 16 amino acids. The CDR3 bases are TGTGCCAGCAGTTACTACCCGGGACAGGGCGGCACTGAAGCTTTCTTT. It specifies CASSYYPGQGGTEAFF.

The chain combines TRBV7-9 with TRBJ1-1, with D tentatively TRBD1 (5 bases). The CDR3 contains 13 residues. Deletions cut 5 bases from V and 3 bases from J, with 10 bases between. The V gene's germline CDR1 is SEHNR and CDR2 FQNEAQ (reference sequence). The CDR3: CASSATVYTEAFF. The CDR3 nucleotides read TGTGCCAGCAGCGCGACAGTATACACTGAAGCTTTCTTT.

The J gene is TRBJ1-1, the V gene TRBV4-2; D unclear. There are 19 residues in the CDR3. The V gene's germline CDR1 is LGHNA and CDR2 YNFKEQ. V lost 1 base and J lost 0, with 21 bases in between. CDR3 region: CASSQVKVGDPRMNTEAFF. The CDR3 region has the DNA TGTGCCAGCAGCCAAGTCAAGGTAGGAGACCCAAGAATGAACACTGAAGCTTTCTTT.

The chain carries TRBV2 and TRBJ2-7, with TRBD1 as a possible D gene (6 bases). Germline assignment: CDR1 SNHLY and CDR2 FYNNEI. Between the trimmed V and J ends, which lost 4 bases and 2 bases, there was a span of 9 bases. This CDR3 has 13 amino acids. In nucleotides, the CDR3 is TGTGCCAGCAGTGGTACAGGGACCTACGAGCAGTACTTC. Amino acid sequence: CASSGTGTYEQYF.

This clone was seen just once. This CDR3 reads CASGLGYRAPGSGNTIYF. DNA for the CDR3: TGTGCTAGTGGTTTGGGGTACAGGGCGCCCGGATCTGGAAACACCATATATTTT. The genes are TRBV12-5 and TRBJ1-3; the D gene is possibly TRBD1 (6 bases). V was pared by 1 base and J by 1 base, with 17 bases between. CDR3 length: 18 amino acids. The V gene's germline CDR1 is LGHNT and CDR2 FRNRAP.

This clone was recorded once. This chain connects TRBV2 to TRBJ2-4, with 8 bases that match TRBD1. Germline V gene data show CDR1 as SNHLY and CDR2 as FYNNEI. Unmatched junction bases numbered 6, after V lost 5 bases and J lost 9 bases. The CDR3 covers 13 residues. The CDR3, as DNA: TGTGCCAGCAGTACGCAGGGGGCAGGCATTCAGTACTTC. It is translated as CASSTQGAGIQYF.

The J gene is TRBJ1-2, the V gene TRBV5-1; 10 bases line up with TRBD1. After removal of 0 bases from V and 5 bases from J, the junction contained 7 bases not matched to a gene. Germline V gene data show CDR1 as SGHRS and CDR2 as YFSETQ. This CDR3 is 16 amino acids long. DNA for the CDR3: TGCGCCAGCAGCTTGGGGGGACAGGGGTTTTGGTATGGCTACACCTTC. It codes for CASSLGGQGFWYGYTF.

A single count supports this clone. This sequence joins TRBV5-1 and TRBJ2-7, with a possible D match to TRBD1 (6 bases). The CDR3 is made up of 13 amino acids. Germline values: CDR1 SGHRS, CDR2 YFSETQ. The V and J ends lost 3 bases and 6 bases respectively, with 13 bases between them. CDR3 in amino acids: CASSSRTVREQYF. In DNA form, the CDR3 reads TGCGCCAGCAGCTCGCGGACAGTCCGCGAGCAGTACTTC.

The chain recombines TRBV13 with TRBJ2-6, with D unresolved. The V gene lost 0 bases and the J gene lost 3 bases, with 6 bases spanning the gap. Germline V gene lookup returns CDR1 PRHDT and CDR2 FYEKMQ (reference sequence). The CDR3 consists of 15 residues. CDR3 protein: CASSLGSGGANVLTF. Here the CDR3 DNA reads TGTGCCAGCAGCTTAGGATCCGGTGGGGCCAACGTCCTGACTTTC.

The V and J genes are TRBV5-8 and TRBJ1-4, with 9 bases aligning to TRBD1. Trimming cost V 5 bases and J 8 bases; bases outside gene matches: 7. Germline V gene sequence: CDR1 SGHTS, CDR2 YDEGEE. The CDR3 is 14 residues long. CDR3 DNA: TGTGCCAGCAGTTCCGGGACAGGGCGCGAAAAACTGTTTTTT. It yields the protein CASSSGTGREKLFF.

The chain's CDR3 is CASTSGYEQYF. The CDR3 DNA reads as TGTGCCAGCACCTCCGGCTACGAGCAGTACTTC. V and J are TRBV11-2 and TRBJ2-7; D not resolved. Germline CDR1 reads SGHAT; CDR2 reads FQNNGV. V lost 7 bases to trimming and J lost 3 bases, with 7 bases between them. The CDR3 is made up of 11 amino acids.

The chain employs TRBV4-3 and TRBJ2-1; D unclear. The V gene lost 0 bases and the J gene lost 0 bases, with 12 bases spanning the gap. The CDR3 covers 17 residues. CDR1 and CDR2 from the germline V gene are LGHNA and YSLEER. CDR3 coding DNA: TGCGCCAGCAGCCAAGATCCCCGGGTAGGCTCCTACAATGAGCAGTTCTTC. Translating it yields CASSQDPRVGSYNEQFF.

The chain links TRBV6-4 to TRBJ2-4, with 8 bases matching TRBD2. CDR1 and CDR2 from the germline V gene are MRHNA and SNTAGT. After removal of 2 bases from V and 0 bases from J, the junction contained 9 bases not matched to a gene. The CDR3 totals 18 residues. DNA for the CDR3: TGTGCCAGCAGTGACCACGGGGGGGAGCTACTAGCCAAAAACATTCAGTACTTC. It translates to CASSDHGGELLAKNIQYF.

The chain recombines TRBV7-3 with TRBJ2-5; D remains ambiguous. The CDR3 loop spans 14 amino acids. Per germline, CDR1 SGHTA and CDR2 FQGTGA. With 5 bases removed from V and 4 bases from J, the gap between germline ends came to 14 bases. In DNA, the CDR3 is TGTGCCAGCAGCCCCTCAGGTGTGGGAGAGACCCAGTACTTC. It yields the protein CASSPSGVGETQYF.

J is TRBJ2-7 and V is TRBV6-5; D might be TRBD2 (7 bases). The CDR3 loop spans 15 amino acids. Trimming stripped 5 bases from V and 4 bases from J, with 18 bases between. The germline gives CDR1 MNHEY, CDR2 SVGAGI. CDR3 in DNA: TGTGCCAGCAGTCTGACTTTGCGGGGGCCATACGAGCAGTACTTC. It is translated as CASSLTLRGPYEQYF.

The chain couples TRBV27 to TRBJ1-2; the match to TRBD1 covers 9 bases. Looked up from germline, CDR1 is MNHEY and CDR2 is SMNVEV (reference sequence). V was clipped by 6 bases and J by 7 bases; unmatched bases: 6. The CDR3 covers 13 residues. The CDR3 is CASRGQGRGGYTF. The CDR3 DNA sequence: TGTGCCAGCAGAGGACAGGGGAGGGGTGGCTACACCTTC.

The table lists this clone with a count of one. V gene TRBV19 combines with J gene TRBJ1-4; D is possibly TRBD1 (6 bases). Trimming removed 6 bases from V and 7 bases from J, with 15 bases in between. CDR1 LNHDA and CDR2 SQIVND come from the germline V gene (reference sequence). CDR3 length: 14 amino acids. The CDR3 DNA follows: TGTGCCAGTAGCTATCTGGGGGCCGGTGAAAAACTGTTTTTT. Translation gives CASSYLGAGEKLFF.

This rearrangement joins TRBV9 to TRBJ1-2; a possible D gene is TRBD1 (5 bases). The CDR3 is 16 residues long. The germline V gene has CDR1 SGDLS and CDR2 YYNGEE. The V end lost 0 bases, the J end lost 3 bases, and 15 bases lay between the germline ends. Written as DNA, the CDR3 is TGTGCCAGCAGCGTAGCTACGGGGGGGACGGACTATGGCTACACCTTC. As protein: CASSVATGGTDYGYTF.

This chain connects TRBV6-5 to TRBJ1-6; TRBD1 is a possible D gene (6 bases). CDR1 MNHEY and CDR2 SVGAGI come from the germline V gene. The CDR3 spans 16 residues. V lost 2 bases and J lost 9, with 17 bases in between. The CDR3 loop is CASSYTQGPSGSPLHF. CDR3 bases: TGTGCCAGCAGTTACACACAGGGACCCAGTGGTTCACCCCTCCACTTT.